Below, 16 T cell receptor beta chains from the same sample are listed, as sequenced in a study of blood T cell repertoires in COVID-19. TCRdb's table, derived via immunoSEQ multiplex PCR, lists solely in-frame clones and lacks some. The profile shows 130,000 or so clones, about 89% of them singletons. The specimen sequenced was peripheral blood. Every receptor here comes from a man over 45 with active or convalescent COVID-19.

V gene TRBV20-1 combines with J gene TRBJ2-7; 8 bases are shared with TRBD2. Looked up from germline, CDR1 is DFQATT and CDR2 is SNEGSKA (reference sequence). The junction had 13 bases not matched to a gene; V was cut back by 3 bases and J by 3 bases. The CDR3 length is 16 residues. CDR3 sequence: CSASGPREGTYYEQYF. The DNA of the CDR3 is TGCAGTGCTAGTGGGCCACGGGAGGGAACCTACTACGAGCAGTACTTC.

This chain joins TRBV10-3 and TRBJ1-6; 7 bases line up with TRBD1. Germline lookup yields CDR1 ENHRY and CDR2 SYGVKD. J was trimmed by 5 bases and V by 5 bases; bases with no gene match: 3. The CDR3 covers 14 residues. The CDR3 reads CAISTGTDNSPLHF. The CDR3 DNA reads as TGTGCCATCAGTACCGGGACAGATAATTCACCCCTCCACTTT.

The chain employs TRBV10-1 and TRBJ1-6, with D perhaps TRBD1 (5 bases). Germline V lookup: CDR1 WNHNN, CDR2 SYGVQD (reference sequence). Trimming left V 3 bases short and J 10 bases short, with 13 bases between. This CDR3 region has 14 residues. CDR3 in amino acids: CASSDSGAESPLHF. The CDR3 region has the DNA TGCGCCAGCAGTGATAGTGGGGCAGAGTCACCCCTCCACTTT.

This chain uses TRBV5-1 with TRBJ2-3, with D maybe TRBD1 (5 bases). In germline, CDR1 is SGHRS, CDR2 YFSETQ. V lost 0 bases, J lost 2 bases, and 10 bases lay in between. The CDR3 is 15 residues long. The CDR3 DNA sequence: TGCGCCAGCAGCTTGGGGTCAGGGCTCACAGATACGCAGTATTTT. It translates to CASSLGSGLTDTQYF.

The chain uses TRBV28 and TRBJ2-7, with D possibly being TRBD2 (5 bases). Germline loops: CDR1 MDHEN, CDR2 SYDVKM. The length of the CDR3 is 15 residues. V was cut by 5 bases and J by 3 bases, with 17 bases left in between. The CDR3, as DNA: TGTGCCAGCAGTCAGGAGGAACTGCTGGTCTACGAGCAGTACTTC. Protein: CASSQEELLVYEQYF.

The chain is built from TRBV7-8 and TRBJ2-3; perhaps TRBD2 as D (5 bases). Trimming took off 3 bases at V and 2 bases at J, with 15 bases between the two ends. The germline CDR1 and CDR2 sequences are SGHVS and FQNEAQ. The CDR3 spans 16 residues. CDR3 nucleotide sequence: TGTGCCAGCAGCTTCGTGTCGGGTCGGGACACAGATACGCAGTATTTT. The encoded protein is CASSFVSGRDTDTQYF.

The rearrangement joins TRBV24-1 to TRBJ2-3; the D gene is possibly TRBD1 (6 bases). Germline CDR1 is KGHDR and CDR2 is SFDVKD. CDR3 length: 17 amino acids. The ends were cut back, 3 bases at V and 0 bases at J, with 15 bases in the middle. The CDR3 DNA follows: TGTGCCACCAGTGATCCTCCTACAGGGTTTAGCACAGATACGCAGTATTTT. This codes for CATSDPPTGFSTDTQYF.

This clone occurred a few times. V usage is TRBV7-2 and J usage is TRBJ1-5; no reliable D call. The CDR3 has 13 residues. Germline V gives CDR1 SGHTA, CDR2 FQGNSA. Trimming took off 2 bases at V and 2 bases at J, with 4 bases between the two ends. The CDR3 spells CASSLQGNQPQHF. DNA of the CDR3: TGTGCCAGCAGCTTACAGGGCAATCAGCCCCAGCATTTT.

The chain uses TRBV12-5 and TRBJ2-2; 9 positions agree with TRBD1. The CDR3 covers 15 residues. V shed 0 bases, J shed 4 bases, and the junction held 0 bases outside the gene matches. Per germline, CDR1 LGHNT and CDR2 FRNRAP. The CDR3 is CASGLVTGGTGELFF. The CDR3 nucleotides read TGTGCTAGTGGTTTGGTGACAGGGGGCACCGGGGAGCTGTTTTTT.

V gene TRBV19 combines with J gene TRBJ2-5; D is undetermined. Trimming stripped 4 bases from V and 2 bases from J, with 11 bases between. CDR1 and CDR2 from the germline V gene are LNHDA and SQIVND (reference sequence). This CDR3 comprises 14 residues. CDR3 DNA: TGTGCCAGTAGTACCTTCGGCGGACAAGAGACCCAGTACTTC. Residues: CASSTFGGQETQYF. The full variable domain, with the rest looked up from reference TRBV19 and TRBJ2-5, is DGGITQSPKYLFRKEGQNVTLSCEQNLNHDAMYWYRQDPGQGLRLIYYSQIVNDFQKGDIAEGYSVSREKKESFPLTVTSAQKNPTAFYLCASSTFGGQETQYFGPGTRLLVL.

CDR3 nucleotide sequence: TGTGCCAGCAGTTACGGGACACGATACGAGCAGTACTTC. Encoded protein: CASSYGTRYEQYF. The chain combines TRBV6-2 or TRBV6-3 with TRBJ2-7, with D perhaps TRBD1 (6 bases). The CDR3 spans 13 residues. Trimming removed 2 bases from V and 4 bases from J, with 9 bases in between. The germline CDR1 and CDR2 sequences are MNHEY and SVGEGT.

The rearrangement links TRBV5-5 to TRBJ1-3, with D possibly matching TRBD1 (6 bases). V gave up 1 base and J gave up 2 bases, with 7 bases separating them. Germline values: CDR1 SGHKS, CDR2 YYEKEE (reference sequence). There are 14 residues in the CDR3. The CDR3 DNA reads TGTGCCAGCAGCTTGCAGGGGACTGGAAACACCATATATTTT. Translated: CASSLQGTGNTIYF.

V usage is TRBV19 and J usage is TRBJ1-1, with 8 bases aligning to TRBD1. This CDR3 has 16 residues. Germline loops: CDR1 LNHDA, CDR2 SQIVND (reference sequence). V trimming: 3 bases; J trimming: 0 bases; junction bases outside the gene matches: 6. The CDR3 reads CASSIYPGQVNTEAFF. The CDR3 nucleotides read TGTGCCAGTAGTATCTACCCGGGACAGGTGAACACTGAAGCTTTCTTT.

The chain has TRBV6-6 and TRBJ1-6; 7 positions match TRBD1. The germline V gene has CDR1 MNHNY and CDR2 SVGAGI (reference sequence). This CDR3 contains 16 residues. J lost 9 bases, V lost 2 bases, and 10 bases had no gene match. The CDR3 DNA is TGTGCCAGCAGTTACGGAAGAGTTGACAGGGCTTCACCCCTCCACTTT. As protein: CASSYGRVDRASPLHF.

The chain couples TRBV5-1 to TRBJ2-5; 10 bases match TRBD1. The CDR3 consists of 16 residues. J was trimmed by 4 bases and V by 1 base; bases with no gene match: 7. The germline V gene encodes CDR1 SGHRS and CDR2 YFSETQ. The CDR3 sequence is CASSLNDRGLGETQYF. Here the CDR3 DNA reads TGCGCCAGCAGCTTGAACGACAGGGGGCTCGGAGAGACCCAGTACTTC.

The chain joins TRBV3-1 (or the pseudogene TRBV3-2) to TRBJ2-5, with TRBD1 matching over 12 bases. Losses at the gene ends were 4 bases for V and 0 bases for J; bases not matched to a gene: 3. Looked up from germline, CDR1 is LGHDT and CDR2 is YNNKEL (reference sequence). The CDR3 runs to 16 residues. The DNA of the CDR3 is TGTGCCAGCAGCCTGGGGACAGGGGGCAACCAAGAGACCCAGTACTTC. This encodes CASSLGTGGNQETQYF.